Each of the 9 T cell receptor beta chains below was sequenced from the same sample in a study of neoadjuvant nivolumab and ipilimumab in lung cancer. Data came from immunoSEQ multiplex PCR; TCRdb stores just in-frame clones and leaves some out. Among about 16,000 clones listed, approximately 76% were seen once. Sequences were derived from tumor tissue, sampled after neoadjuvant nivolumab, alone or with ipilimumab, at or shortly before surgery. Every receptor here comes from an adult with non-small cell lung cancer.

This clone was found a few times. The chain couples TRBV7-2 to TRBJ2-7; possible D gene TRBD2, 5 bases. There are 11 residues in the CDR3. The ends were cut back, 7 bases at V and 7 bases at J, with 11 bases in the middle. Germline lookup yields CDR1 SGHTA and CDR2 FQGNSA. Written as DNA, the CDR3 is TGTGCCAGCACCTTCGGCGGGGAGCAGTACTTC. Its protein product is CASTFGGEQYF.

This clone was picked up a small number of times. The genes are TRBV11-2 and TRBJ1-1; the D is unclear. From germline, CDR1 is SGHAT and CDR2 FQNNGV. V gave up 3 bases and J gave up 6 bases, with 11 bases separating them. The CDR3 has 13 amino acids. This CDR3 is CASSFRSNAEAFF. CDR3 in DNA: TGTGCCAGCAGCTTTCGGAGTAACGCTGAAGCTTTCTTT.

The chain is built from TRBV7-9 and TRBJ2-1, with 9 bases fitting TRBD1. J gave up 5 bases and V 5 bases, and 10 bases lay outside the gene matches. Germline assignment: CDR1 SEHNR and CDR2 FQNEAQ (reference sequence). The CDR3 contains 16 residues. CDR3 in DNA: TGTGCCAGCAGCCCCGGGACAGGGCGGGGACACAATGAGCAGTTCTTC. Protein sequence: CASSPGTGRGHNEQFF. The whole variable domain, remainder taken from reference TRBV7-9 and TRBJ2-1, is DTGVSQNPRHKITKRGQNVTFRCDPISEHNRLYWYRQTLGQGPEFLTYFQNEAQLEKSRLLSDRFSAERPKGSFSTLEIQRTEQGDSAMYLCASSPGTGRGHNEQFFGPGTRLTVL.

The chain has TRBV7-9 and TRBJ1-6, with a weak D call TRBD1 (6 bases). The germline V gene has CDR1 SEHNR and CDR2 FQNEAQ (reference sequence). This CDR3 comprises 18 residues. V lost 6 bases and J 7 bases, leaving 25 bases between the germline ends. The CDR3 loop is CASRRGANTGYMNSPLHF. CDR3 coding DNA: TGTGCCAGCAGGCGGGGGGCAAACACGGGGTATATGAATTCACCCCTCCACTTT.

This clone was detected only once. V is TRBV19 and J is TRBJ2-3, with 7 nucleotides matching TRBD1. Germline V lookup: CDR1 LNHDA, CDR2 SQIVND (reference sequence). The CDR3 totals 15 residues. The J segment lost 1 base and the V segment lost 6 bases, leaving 7 bases of the junction unmatched. CDR3 bases: TGTGCCAGTAGCCTACAGGGGTGGGGCACAGATACGCAGTATTTT. It yields the protein CASSLQGWGTDTQYF. The full variable domain, completed using reference TRBV19 and TRBJ2-3, is DGGITQSPKYLFRKEGQNVTLSCEQNLNHDAMYWYRQDPGQGLRLIYYSQIVNDFQKGDIAEGYSVSREKKESFPLTVTSAQKNPTAFYLCASSLQGWGTDTQYFGPGTRLTVL.

This rearrangement joins TRBV15 to TRBJ1-6, with D uncertain. The length of the CDR3 is 15 residues. CDR1 and CDR2 from the germline V gene are LNHNV and YYDKDF (reference sequence). The V end lost 5 bases, the J end lost 7 bases, and 15 bases lay between the germline ends. The CDR3 region is CATSGWELGNSPLHF. The CDR3 DNA reads TGTGCCACCAGCGGTTGGGAATTGGGGAATTCACCCCTCCACTTT. Filled out from reference TRBV15 and TRBJ1-6, the complete variable domain reads DAMVIQNPRYQVTQFGKPVTLSCSQTLNHNVMYWYQQKSSQAPKLLFHYYDKDFNNEADTPDNFQSRRPNTSFCFLDIRSPGLGDTAMYLCATSGWELGNSPLHFGNGTRLTVT.

The chain joins TRBV5-1 to TRBJ1-5; a weak D match, TRBD1 (5 bases). CDR3 length equals 15 residues. From germline, CDR1 is SGHRS and CDR2 YFSETQ. The germline V and J ends were trimmed by 4 bases and 1 base, with 12 bases remaining between them. The chain's CDR3 is CASSVDGDSNQPQHF. CDR3 in DNA: TGCGCCAGCAGCGTGGATGGGGACAGCAATCAGCCCCAGCATTTT.

This sequence joins TRBV7-9 and TRBJ2-3; 10 nucleotides align to TRBD2. Germline CDR1 reads SEHNR; CDR2 reads FQNEAQ (reference sequence). The CDR3 has 17 amino acids. V was clipped by 4 bases and J by 1 base; unmatched bases: 8. The CDR3 coding sequence is TGTGCCAGCAGCTCGCCTTCCGGGACTAGCGGCACAGATACGCAGTATTTT. It codes for CASSSPSGTSGTDTQYF.

The CDR3 here is CASSFGHGNTGELFF. The CDR3 DNA reads as TGTGCCAGCAGCTTTGGACACGGAAACACCGGGGAGCTGTTTTTT. V and J are TRBV5-6 and TRBJ2-2, with D possibly TRBD1 on 5 matching bases. V lost 2 bases and J lost 2, with 10 bases in between. The V gene's germline CDR1 is SGHDT and CDR2 YYEEEE. The CDR3 length is 15 residues.